The source of this T cell receptor beta chain is a study of control samples from healthy donors and cancer patients. The CDR3 totals 14 residues. Per germline, CDR1 WSHSY and CDR2 SAAADI. V lost 4 bases to trimming and J lost 5 bases, with 14 bases between them. Profiled with immunoSEQ multiplex PCR; TCRdb holds only in-frame clones, not every one. The data show 150,000 to 200,000 clones, around 92% seen once. The chain joins TRBV10-2 to TRBJ2-5, with D maybe TRBD2 (6 bases). Sequencing was carried out using blood. This TCR was sampled from a woman in her twenties or thirties in good health. The CDR3 DNA reads as TGCGCCAGCAGTGCCTCGGGGGTTGGGGAGACCCAGTACTTC. This encodes CASSASGVGETQYF.